This T cell receptor (beta chain) was sequenced for a study of blood T cell repertoires in COVID-19 (dated by TCRdb to about 2020). Regarding the study in general: Samples covering the acute and convalescent phases of COVID-19 were provided by collaborators in the United States, Italy and Spain. The prospective study material was composed of cDNA or gDNA derived from T cells, B-cell-depleted T cells, or PBMCs. Deeply sampled blood TCRbeta repertoires from subjects exposed to, actively infected with, or recovered from COVID-19 were included in the dataset. The repertoires were released in a freely available public database intended as a resource for research on the immune response to SARS-CoV-2. Samples were obtained from the ongoing ImmuneRACE study (first 160 participants) and from approximately 1,200 subjects provided by 6 global collaborators. Sample metadata almost always included a de-identified subject ID, COVID-19 status, age in years and sex. Where HLA class I and class II types were available, the types were taken from metadata supplied by the sample provider, not from assay-based typing. The study at large found these results: The amount of clinical and demographic metadata varied by source and participant and was provided uncurated.

Comments on this clone: Its specific antigen is unknown. No base qualities exist here, and no much larger clone lies one base off it.

Participants in the prospective study were aged 18 to 89 years, lived in over 20 United States geographic areas, and enrolled through a virtual design. In the prospective study, participants were assigned to cohorts based on the clinical history participants reported in a screening survey and a study questionnaire. ImmuneRACE Cohort 3 recovered participants were defined by two consecutive negative NP/OP PCR tests, healthcare professional clearance, or symptom resolution. Mobile phlebotomists in the prospective study collected whole blood, serum and a nasopharyngeal or oropharyngeal swab from every participant. Participants in the prospective study had the option to provide additional blood draws and questionnaires over a roughly 2-month period. Before DNA extraction, blood samples from the prospective study were shipped at room temperature or frozen. The immunoSEQ Assay, a bias-controlled multiplex PCR, was used to amplify TCRbeta CDR3 regions from genomic DNA. Per the authors' processing: Nucleated cell counts per sample were estimated from amplification of reference gene primers within the assay. Sequence reads were collapsed and filtered to measure the absolute abundance of every unique TCRbeta CDR3 rearrangement. Productive Simpson clonality was computed per sample as the square root of Simpson's diversity index over productive rearrangements. The table comes from immuneACCESS by way of TCRdb, which keeps in-frame sequences with V and J called. Part of the clones is missing from these tables; in studies checked, under half for an unresolved V gene and the rest for unknown reasons. V and J calls and clone size are those listed in that table; D and trimming were worked out from the DNA. Recorded for this sample are 200,000 to 250,000 clones; 85% to 95% of them occurred a single time. The ten largest clones capture 1.5% to 2% of the sample.

At the junction V is shortened by 7 bases and J by 3 bases, with 15 bases in between. As encoded in the germline V gene, CDR1 is SQVTM while CDR2 is ANQGSEA. From the cysteine up to the phenylalanine, the CDR3 has a length of 13 residues. This entry keeps only the CDR3 DNA: 39 bases, framed from base 1. This TCR was sampled from a woman aged 18-35 years who had recovered from COVID-19. The chain was built from TRBV29-1 and TRBJ1-1; perhaps TRBD1 is the D gene, with 6 bases matching. The sample consisted of PBMCs or T cells enriched from blood (not recorded which). The nucleotide sequence is given as TGCAGCGCCAGACAGGTTTTCGACACTGAAGCTTTCTTT. This codes for CSARQVFDTEAFF.